The 27 T cell receptor beta chains in this list originate from one sample, sequenced in a study of T-cell memory formation after mild COVID-19. TCRdb itself ran the 5' RACE reads through MiXCR, one entry per CDR3 protein. The sample lists roughly 550,000 distinct CDR3 sequences; around 20% were seen once. The sequencing sample was made of PBMCs or a T cell subset sorted from them (not recorded which). These receptors all stem from an adult woman who had mild COVID-19 (a few samples of this study predate the infection). Cell type and time point are not known.

The chain has TRBV7-2 and TRBJ2-7; perhaps TRBD2 as D (7 bases). The CDR3 is 16 residues long. CDR1 SGHTA and CDR2 FQGNSA come from the germline V gene. The V and J ends lost 4 bases and 3 bases respectively, with 19 bases between them. Here the CDR3 reads CASSWGGTTARYEQYF. The CDR3 DNA is TGTGCCAGCAGCTGGGGGGGCACGACTGCCCGCTACGAGCAGTACTTC.

This chain links TRBV29-1 with TRBJ2-7; no definite D call. CDR1 SQVTM and CDR2 ANQGSEA come from the germline V gene. The CDR3 extends over 12 amino acids. Trimming cost V 0 bases and J 3 bases, with 6 bases left between them. CDR3 nucleotide sequence: TGCAGCGTTGAAGATTCAGGCTACGAGCAGTACTTC. Protein product: CSVEDSGYEQYF.

CDR3 region: CASTRQGPYEQYF. DNA for the CDR3: TGTGCCAGCACGAGACAGGGTCCCTACGAGCAGTACTTC. The rearrangement joins TRBV3-1 to TRBJ2-7, with TRBD1 matching over 7 bases. Germline trimming cut 7 bases from V and 2 bases from J; bases unmatched to any gene: 5. This CDR3 is built from 13 residues. Looked up from germline, CDR1 is LGHDT and CDR2 is YNNKEL (reference sequence).

The chain has TRBV9 and TRBJ1-2, with TRBD1 as a possible D gene (6 bases). CDR1 and CDR2 from the germline V gene are SGDLS and YYNGEE. CDR3 size: 14 residues. Trimming removed 2 bases at V and 7 bases at J, with 15 bases between. CDR3 DNA sequence: TGTGCCAGCAGCGTTCACAGGGAAGAGGGTGGCTACACCTTC. Protein product: CASSVHREEGGYTF.

The chain is built from TRBV7-2 and TRBJ2-3, with TRBD2 as a possible D gene (5 bases). This CDR3 comprises 14 residues. From germline, CDR1 is SGHTA and CDR2 FQGNSA. Trimming stripped 5 bases from V and 2 bases from J, with 11 bases between. Here the CDR3 DNA reads TGTGCCAGCAGCGCCGGGATTTACACAGATACGCAGTATTTT. This encodes CASSAGIYTDTQYF.

The sample holds a few counts of this clonotype. The chain uses TRBV20-1 and TRBJ2-7, with 8 nucleotides matching TRBD2. J lost 0 bases, V lost 0 bases, and 4 bases had no gene match. This CDR3 is built from 15 residues. CDR1 is DFQATT and CDR2 is SNEGSKA in the germline V gene (reference sequence). CDR3 in amino acids: CSARDGGLVSYEQYF. The CDR3 nucleotides read TGCAGTGCTAGAGATGGGGGACTAGTCTCCTACGAGCAGTACTTC.

This chain joins TRBV24-1 and TRBJ2-3; D remains unclear. CDR1 KGHDR and CDR2 SFDVKD come from the germline V gene. This CDR3 spans 11 amino acids. The V and J ends lost 11 bases and 6 bases respectively, with 11 bases between them. Written as DNA, the CDR3 is TGTGCCATCCGGAGTGGTGATACGCAGTATTTT. The encoded protein is CAIRSGDTQYF.

The rearrangement uses TRBV7-8 and TRBJ1-5, with 12 positions matching TRBD1. Germline assignment: CDR1 SGHVS and CDR2 FQNEAQ. The V segment lost 5 bases and the J segment 3 bases; nucleotides outside the gene matches: 11. CDR3 length: 18 residues. Here the CDR3 DNA reads TGTGCCAGCAGCCGGGGACAGGGGGCCGGGAATGCCAATCAGCCCCAGCATTTT. Its protein is CASSRGQGAGNANQPQHF.

The chain couples TRBV29-1 to TRBJ2-7; D is unresolved. Germline values: CDR1 SQVTM, CDR2 ANQGSEA. V shed 5 bases and J shed 6 bases, with 11 bases lying between them. This CDR3 is built from 11 residues. The CDR3 DNA reads as TGCAGCGTTCTAGGGTCACGCGAGCAGTACTTC. This translates into CSVLGSREQYF.

In its sample, this clonotype was seen a few times. The J gene is TRBJ1-5, the V gene TRBV27, with TRBD1 matching over 8 bases. There are 18 residues in the CDR3. The germline V gene has CDR1 MNHEY and CDR2 SMNVEV (reference sequence). V lost 6 bases to trimming and J lost 3 bases; unmatched junction nucleotides: 16. Written as DNA, the CDR3 is TGTGCCAGCAGCAAACTCCTTACAGGGGGAAAAAACAATCAGCCCCAGCATTTT. Encoded protein: CASSKLLTGGKNNQPQHF.

The chain recombines TRBV9 with TRBJ2-3; D ambiguous. The V gene lost 2 bases and the J gene lost 6 bases, with 16 bases spanning the gap. CDR3 size: 15 residues. Looked up from germline, CDR1 is SGDLS and CDR2 is YYNGEE. The CDR3 loop reads CASSVTYTSSDTQYF. CDR3 in DNA: TGTGCCAGCAGCGTCACTTACACCAGCAGTGATACGCAGTATTTT.

The rearrangement uses TRBV7-3 and TRBJ2-5, with TRBD2 as a possible D gene (7 bases). The CDR3 runs 15 residues. Germline lookup yields CDR1 SGHTA and CDR2 FQGTGA. Trimming stripped 5 bases from V and 5 bases from J, with 18 bases between. In DNA, the CDR3 is TGTGCCAGCAGCCCTCGGGGGGCCGAAGTCGAGACCCAGTACTTC. This gives the protein CASSPRGAEVETQYF.

The table lists this clonotype with a few counts. The chain recombines TRBV20-1 with TRBJ1-2; no clear D. The CDR3 is made up of 13 amino acids. Germline-derived CDR1 and CDR2 are DFQATT and SNEGSKA (reference sequence). Trimming cost V 5 bases and J 2 bases, with 12 bases left between them. CDR3 sequence: CSAPRTANYGYTF. CDR3 DNA: TGCAGTGCTCCCAGGACGGCGAACTATGGCTACACCTTC.

This rearrangement joins TRBV20-1 to TRBJ2-3; a weak D match, TRBD2 (6 bases). Germline V gives CDR1 DFQATT, CDR2 SNEGSKA (reference sequence). The germline V and J ends were trimmed by 5 bases and 1 base, with 19 bases remaining between them. This CDR3 contains 16 residues. CDR3 coding DNA: TGCAGTGCTCCCGACCAGTGGCGGGACCGCACAGATACGCAGTATTTT. It encodes CSAPDQWRDRTDTQYF.

The chain links TRBV24-1 to TRBJ2-2; possible D gene TRBD2, 6 bases. The CDR3 runs to 12 residues. Germline V CDR1 and CDR2: KGHDR, SFDVKD. Deletions cut 8 bases from V and 6 bases from J, with 9 bases between. The DNA of the CDR3 is TGTGCCACCAAGGAGGGTGCCGGGGAGCTGTTTTTT. Its translation: CATKEGAGELFF.

This clonotype was detected a few times. The chain joins TRBV6-5 to TRBJ1-2; D is uncertain. The V end lost 4 bases, the J end lost 1 base, and 16 bases lay between the germline ends. In germline, CDR1 is MNHEY, CDR2 SVGAGI. The CDR3 is 16 amino acids. CDR3 in amino acids: CASSLFTGGFNYGYTF. CDR3 nucleotides: TGTGCCAGCAGTTTGTTCACGGGCGGGTTTAACTATGGCTACACCTTC.

The chain carries TRBV19 and TRBJ1-5, with 7 bases that match TRBD1. This CDR3 has 16 residues. Germline V gives CDR1 LNHDA, CDR2 SQIVND (reference sequence). J lost 0 bases, V lost 6 bases, and 8 bases had no gene match. CDR3: CASSHQTGFSNQPQHF. In DNA form, the CDR3 reads TGTGCCAGTAGCCATCAGACAGGGTTTAGCAATCAGCCCCAGCATTTT.

This chain uses TRBV6-1 with TRBJ2-5, with D perhaps TRBD1 or TRBD2 (5 bases each). Germline CDR1 MNHNS, CDR2 SASEGT. The CDR3 contains 15 residues. Trimming shortened V by 5 bases and J by 1 base, and 14 bases separated the two germline ends. The CDR3 spells CASSHLPGTQETQYF. The CDR3 DNA sequence: TGTGCCAGCAGTCACCTCCCTGGGACCCAAGAGACCCAGTACTTC.

The genes are TRBV12-3 or TRBV12-4 and TRBJ1-1, with a tentative D call TRBD1 (5 bases). The CDR3 is made up of 14 amino acids. V was pared by 3 bases and J by 4 bases, with 12 bases between. The DNA of the CDR3 is TGTGCCAGCAGTTTGGGACTGGGTTTCACTGAAGCTTTCTTT. As protein: CASSLGLGFTEAFF.

The J gene is TRBJ2-2, the V gene TRBV6-5; 8 nucleotides agree with TRBD1. The CDR3 runs to 15 residues. Germline CDR1 MNHEY, CDR2 SVGAGI. Trimming at V came to 5 bases and at J to 4 bases, leaving 6 bases not matched to a gene. CDR3 loop: CASSGRTGLTGELFF. The CDR3 bases are TGTGCCAGCAGTGGGAGGACAGGGCTCACCGGGGAGCTGTTTTTT.

A few counts support this clonotype. This chain links TRBV7-8 with TRBJ1-3; 7 positions match TRBD1. The CDR3 spans 17 residues. The J segment lost 0 bases and the V segment lost 2 bases, leaving 7 bases of the junction unmatched. Germline V gene sequence: CDR1 SGHVS, CDR2 FQNEAQ. CDR3 sequence (DNA): TGTGCCAGCAGCTTAAATCTGGGACAGAGCTCTGGAAACACCATATATTTT. Protein product: CASSLNLGQSSGNTIYF.

Ten or more counts support this clonotype. The V gene is TRBV3-1, the J gene TRBJ1-5, with 7 bases that match TRBD1. Germline lookup yields CDR1 LGHDT and CDR2 YNNKEL (reference sequence). The V and J ends lost 4 bases and 0 bases, in that order; junction bases with no gene match: 3. This CDR3 region has 15 residues. The DNA for the CDR3 is TGTGCCAGCAGCCGAGACAGGGATAGCAATCAGCCCCAGCATTTT. Translation gives CASSRDRDSNQPQHF.

The chain joins TRBV9 to TRBJ1-4, with D uncertain. Per germline, CDR1 SGDLS and CDR2 YYNGEE. V lost 4 bases to trimming and J lost 7 bases, with 8 bases between them. This CDR3 is built from 12 residues. The CDR3 DNA reads TGTGCCAGCAGCTTACCCGGTGAAAAACTGTTTTTT. Encoded protein: CASSLPGEKLFF.

This clonotype was counted only a few times. This rearrangement joins TRBV27 to TRBJ2-1, with 7 nucleotides matching TRBD1. The CDR3 length is 16 residues. Trimming took 5 bases from V and 7 from J; bases not matched to a gene: 14. Per germline, CDR1 MNHEY and CDR2 SMNVEV (reference sequence). The CDR3 loop is CASSPRTGSWGNEQFF. The CDR3 DNA reads TGTGCCAGCAGTCCTAGGACAGGTTCATGGGGTAATGAGCAGTTCTTC.

The chain recombines TRBV14 with TRBJ2-7, with 7 nucleotides matching TRBD1. The V gene's germline CDR1 is SGHDN and CDR2 FVKESK. V lost 0 bases and J lost 3; bases outside the gene matches: 2. The CDR3 is 14 amino acids. DNA of the CDR3: TGTGCCAGCAGCCAAGAGACAGGGATCTACGAGCAGTACTTC. Translation: CASSQETGIYEQYF.

The chain combines TRBV14 with TRBJ1-2; D is ambiguous. CDR1 and CDR2 (germline): SGHDN, FVKESK. The CDR3 loop spans 13 amino acids. The V end was cut by 0 bases, the J end by 3 bases, with 5 bases between. CDR3 nucleotides: TGTGCCAGCAGCCAAGAAGAGGACTATGGCTACACCTTC. It is translated as CASSQEEDYGYTF.

The chain uses TRBV4-1 and TRBJ2-7, with TRBD2 matching over 8 bases. The CDR3 is 15 residues long. V was pared by 6 bases and J by 0 bases, with 7 bases of the junction left unmatched. Germline V gives CDR1 MGHRA, CDR2 YSYEKL. CDR3 coding DNA: TGCGCCAGCAGATCCCTCGGGACTAGCTCCTACGAGCAGTACTTC. This translates into CASRSLGTSSYEQYF.